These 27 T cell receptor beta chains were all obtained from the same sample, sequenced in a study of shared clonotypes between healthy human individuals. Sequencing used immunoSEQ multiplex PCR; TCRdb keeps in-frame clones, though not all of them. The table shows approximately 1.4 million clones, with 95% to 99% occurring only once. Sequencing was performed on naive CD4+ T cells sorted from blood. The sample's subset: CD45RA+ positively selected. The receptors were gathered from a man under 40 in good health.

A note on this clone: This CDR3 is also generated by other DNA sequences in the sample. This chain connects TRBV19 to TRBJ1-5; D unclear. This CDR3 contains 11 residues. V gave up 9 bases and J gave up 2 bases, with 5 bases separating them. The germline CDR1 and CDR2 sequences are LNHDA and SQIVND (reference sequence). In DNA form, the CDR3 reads TGTGCCAGCGGGGGCAATCAGCCCCAGCATTTT. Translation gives CASGGNQPQHF.

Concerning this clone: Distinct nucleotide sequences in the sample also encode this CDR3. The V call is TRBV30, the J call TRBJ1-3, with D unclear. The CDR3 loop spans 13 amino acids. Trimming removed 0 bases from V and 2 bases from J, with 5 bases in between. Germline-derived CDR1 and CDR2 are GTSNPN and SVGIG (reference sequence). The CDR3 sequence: CAWSVLTGNTIYF. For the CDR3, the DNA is TGTGCCTGGAGTGTACTAACTGGAAACACCATATATTTT.

For the CDR3, the DNA is TGTGCCAGCAGCTTAGAGGGGAGCTGGGGAGGGGGCTTGGGCTACACCTTC. Amino acid sequence: CASSLEGSWGGGLGYTF. The chain combines TRBV7-2 with TRBJ1-2; 7 bases are a match to TRBD1. Germline CDR1 is SGHTA and CDR2 is FQGNSA. The CDR3 totals 17 residues. Losses at the gene ends were 1 base for V and 8 bases for J; bases not matched to a gene: 16.

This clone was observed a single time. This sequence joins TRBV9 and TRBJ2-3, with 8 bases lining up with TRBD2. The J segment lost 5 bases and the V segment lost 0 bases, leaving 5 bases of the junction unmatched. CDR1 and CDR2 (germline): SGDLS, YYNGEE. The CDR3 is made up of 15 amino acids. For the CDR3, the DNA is TGTGCCAGCAGCGTAGGGACTAGCCTAGGAGATACGCAGTATTTT. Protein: CASSVGTSLGDTQYF. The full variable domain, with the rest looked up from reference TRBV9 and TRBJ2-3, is DSGVTQTPKHLITATGQRVTLRCSPRSGDLSVYWYQQSLDQGLQFLIQYYNGEERAKGNILERFSAQQFPDLHSELNLSSLELGDSALYFCASSVGTSLGDTQYFGPGTRLTVL.

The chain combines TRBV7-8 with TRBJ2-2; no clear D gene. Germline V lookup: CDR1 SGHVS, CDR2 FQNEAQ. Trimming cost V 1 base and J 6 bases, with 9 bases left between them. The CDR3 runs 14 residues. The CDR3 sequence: CASSLGRLAGELFF. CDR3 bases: TGTGCCAGCAGCTTAGGTCGTCTCGCCGGGGAGCTGTTTTTT.

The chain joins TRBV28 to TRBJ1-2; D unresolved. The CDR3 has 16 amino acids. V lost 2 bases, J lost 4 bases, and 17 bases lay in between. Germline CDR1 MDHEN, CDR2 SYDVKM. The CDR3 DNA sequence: TGTGCCAGCAGTTTACCAACCCCCTTATTCCCCTATGGCTACACCTTC. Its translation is CASSLPTPLFPYGYTF.

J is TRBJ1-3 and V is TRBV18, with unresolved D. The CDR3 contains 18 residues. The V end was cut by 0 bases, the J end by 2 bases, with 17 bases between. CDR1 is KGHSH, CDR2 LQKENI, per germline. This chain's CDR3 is CASSPPLSGSVPGNTIYF. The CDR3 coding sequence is TGTGCCAGCTCACCACCGTTATCTGGGTCTGTACCTGGAAACACCATATATTTT.

The CDR3, as DNA: TGTGCCATCACGCGGACAGCGACACACTCTGGAAACACCATATATTTT. Its protein is CAITRTATHSGNTIYF. This chain connects TRBV10-3 to TRBJ1-3; maybe TRBD1 (6 bases). This CDR3 is 16 amino acids long. V gave up 7 bases and J gave up 0 bases, with 16 bases separating them. The germline CDR1 and CDR2 sequences are ENHRY and SYGVKD.

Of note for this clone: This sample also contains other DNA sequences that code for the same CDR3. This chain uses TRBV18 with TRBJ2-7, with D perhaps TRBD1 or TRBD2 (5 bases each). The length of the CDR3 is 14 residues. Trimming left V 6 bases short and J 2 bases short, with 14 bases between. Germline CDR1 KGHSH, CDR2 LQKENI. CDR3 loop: CASSPPGRPYEQYF. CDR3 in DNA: TGTGCCAGCTCCCCCCCGGGGCGTCCCTACGAGCAGTACTTC.

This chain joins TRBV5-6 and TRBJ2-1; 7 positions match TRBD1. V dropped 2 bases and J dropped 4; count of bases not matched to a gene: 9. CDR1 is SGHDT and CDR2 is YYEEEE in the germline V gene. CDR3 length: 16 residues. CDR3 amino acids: CASSLYRDSKYNEQFF. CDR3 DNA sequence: TGTGCCAGCAGCTTATACCGGGACAGCAAATACAATGAGCAGTTCTTC.

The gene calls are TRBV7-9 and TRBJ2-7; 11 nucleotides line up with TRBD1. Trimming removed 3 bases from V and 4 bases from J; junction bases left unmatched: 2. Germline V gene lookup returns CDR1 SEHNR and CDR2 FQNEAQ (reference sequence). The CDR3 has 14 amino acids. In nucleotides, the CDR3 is TGTGCCAGCAGCTTGGGACAGGGGGAGTACGAGCAGTACTTC. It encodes CASSLGQGEYEQYF.

CDR3 in amino acids: CASSPKATGAYGYTF. For the CDR3, the DNA is TGTGCCAGCAGCCCCAAGGCAACGGGGGCATATGGCTACACCTTC. V and J are TRBV7-8 and TRBJ1-2; tentative D call: TRBD1 (6 bases). The germline V gene encodes CDR1 SGHVS and CDR2 FQNEAQ. This CDR3 is built from 15 residues. Trimming took 5 bases from V and 5 from J, leaving 18 bases between them.

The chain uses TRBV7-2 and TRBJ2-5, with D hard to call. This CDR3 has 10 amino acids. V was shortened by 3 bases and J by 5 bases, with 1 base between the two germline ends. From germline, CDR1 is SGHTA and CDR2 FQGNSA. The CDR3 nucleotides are TGTGCCAGCAGCTTCGAGACCCAGTACTTC. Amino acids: CASSFETQYF.

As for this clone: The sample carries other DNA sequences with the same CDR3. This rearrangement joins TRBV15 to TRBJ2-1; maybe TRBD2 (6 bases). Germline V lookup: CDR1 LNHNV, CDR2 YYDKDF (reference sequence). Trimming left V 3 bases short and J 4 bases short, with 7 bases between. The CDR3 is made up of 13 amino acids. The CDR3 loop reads CATSRGTYNEQFF. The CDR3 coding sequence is TGTGCCACCAGCAGGGGGACTTACAATGAGCAGTTCTTC. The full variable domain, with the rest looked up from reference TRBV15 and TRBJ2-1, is DAMVIQNPRYQVTQFGKPVTLSCSQTLNHNVMYWYQQKSSQAPKLLFHYYDKDFNNEADTPDNFQSRRPNTSFCFLDIRSPGLGDTAMYLCATSRGTYNEQFFGPGTRLTVL.

CDR3: CASSQKWGGSQPYEQYF. In nucleotides, the CDR3 is TGTGCCAGCAGCCAAAAATGGGGGGGATCCCAACCCTACGAGCAGTACTTC. The genes are TRBV14 and TRBJ2-7, with 7 positions matching TRBD2. With 2 bases clipped from V and 2 bases from J, the junction kept 12 bases outside the gene matches. This CDR3 spans 17 amino acids. From germline, CDR1 is SGHDN and CDR2 FVKESK.

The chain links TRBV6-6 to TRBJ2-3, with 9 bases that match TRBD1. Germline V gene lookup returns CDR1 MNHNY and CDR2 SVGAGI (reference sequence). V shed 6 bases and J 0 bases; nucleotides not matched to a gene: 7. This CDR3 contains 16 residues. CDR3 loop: CASSFAGTGSTDTQYF. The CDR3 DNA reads TGTGCCAGCAGCTTCGCCGGGACAGGGAGCACAGATACGCAGTATTTT.

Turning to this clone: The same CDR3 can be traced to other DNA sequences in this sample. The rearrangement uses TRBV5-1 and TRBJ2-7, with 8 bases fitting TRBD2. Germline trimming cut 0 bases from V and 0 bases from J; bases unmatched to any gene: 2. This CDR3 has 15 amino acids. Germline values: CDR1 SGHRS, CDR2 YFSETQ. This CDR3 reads CASSLVAGGSYEQYF. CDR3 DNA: TGCGCCAGCAGCTTGGTTGCGGGAGGCTCCTACGAGCAGTACTTC.

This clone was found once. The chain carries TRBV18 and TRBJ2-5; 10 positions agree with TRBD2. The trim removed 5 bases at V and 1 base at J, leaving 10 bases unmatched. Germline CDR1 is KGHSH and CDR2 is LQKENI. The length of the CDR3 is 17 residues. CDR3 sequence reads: CASSSARAGGGQETQYF. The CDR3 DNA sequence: TGTGCCAGCTCATCGGCTAGAGCGGGAGGGGGCCAAGAGACCCAGTACTTC.

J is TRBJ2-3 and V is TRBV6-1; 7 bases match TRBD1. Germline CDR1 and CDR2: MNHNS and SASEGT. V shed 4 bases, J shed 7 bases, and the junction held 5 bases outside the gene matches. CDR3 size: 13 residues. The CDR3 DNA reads TGTGCCAGCAGTGTTGACAGGGCTTATACGCAGTATTTT. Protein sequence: CASSVDRAYTQYF.

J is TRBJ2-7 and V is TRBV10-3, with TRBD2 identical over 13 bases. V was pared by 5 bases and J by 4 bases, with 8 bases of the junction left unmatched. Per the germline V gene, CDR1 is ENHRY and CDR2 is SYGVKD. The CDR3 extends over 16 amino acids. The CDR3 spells CAISKVGLAGMYEQYF. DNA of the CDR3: TGTGCCATCAGTAAAGTGGGACTAGCGGGAATGTACGAGCAGTACTTC.

The CDR3 DNA sequence: TGCGCCAGCAGCCAGGGGGGGCTAGCGGGAGGGTACACCGGGGAGCTGTTTTTT. Its translation: CASSQGGLAGGYTGELFF. This chain joins TRBV4-3 and TRBJ2-2; 12 bases fit TRBD2. The CDR3 is 18 residues long. With V trimmed by 3 bases and J by 3 bases, 8 bases remained unmatched. Germline V lookup: CDR1 LGHNA, CDR2 YSLEER.

CDR3 nucleotides: TGTGCCAGCAGCCCTCAGCCCGGACAGGGCTACACCATATATTTT. Its translation: CASSPQPGQGYTIYF. The chain joins TRBV7-8 to TRBJ1-3, with 8 bases aligning to TRBD1. Germline loops: CDR1 SGHVS, CDR2 FQNEAQ. Trimming cost V 5 bases and J 8 bases; bases outside gene matches: 11. The length of the CDR3 is 15 residues.

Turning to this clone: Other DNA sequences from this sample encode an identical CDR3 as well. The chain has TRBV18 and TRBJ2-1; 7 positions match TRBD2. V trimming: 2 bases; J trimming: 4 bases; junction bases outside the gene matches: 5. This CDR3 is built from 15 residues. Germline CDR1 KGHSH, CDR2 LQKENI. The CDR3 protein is CASSPGLAEYNEQFF. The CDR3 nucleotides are TGTGCCAGCTCACCAGGGCTAGCGGAATACAATGAGCAGTTCTTC.

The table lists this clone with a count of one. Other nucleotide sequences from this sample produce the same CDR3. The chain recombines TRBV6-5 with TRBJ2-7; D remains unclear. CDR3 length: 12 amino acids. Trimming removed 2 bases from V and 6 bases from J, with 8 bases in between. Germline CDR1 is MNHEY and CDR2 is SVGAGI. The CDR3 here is CASSYVGGEQYF. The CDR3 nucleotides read TGTGCCAGCAGTTACGTGGGTGGCGAGCAGTACTTC.

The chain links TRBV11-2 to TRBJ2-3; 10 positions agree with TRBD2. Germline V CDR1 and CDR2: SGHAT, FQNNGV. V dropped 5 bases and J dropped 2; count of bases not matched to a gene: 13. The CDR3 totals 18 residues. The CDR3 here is CASSGTSGMGTNTDTQYF. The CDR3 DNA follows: TGTGCCAGCAGCGGAACTAGCGGGATGGGGACGAACACAGATACGCAGTATTTT.

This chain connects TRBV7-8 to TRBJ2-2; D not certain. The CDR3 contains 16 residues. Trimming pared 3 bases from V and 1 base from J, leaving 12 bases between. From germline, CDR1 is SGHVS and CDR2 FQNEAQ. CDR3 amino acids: CASSFGGPGNTGELFF. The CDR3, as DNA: TGTGCCAGCAGCTTCGGTGGTCCAGGGAACACCGGGGAGCTGTTTTTT.

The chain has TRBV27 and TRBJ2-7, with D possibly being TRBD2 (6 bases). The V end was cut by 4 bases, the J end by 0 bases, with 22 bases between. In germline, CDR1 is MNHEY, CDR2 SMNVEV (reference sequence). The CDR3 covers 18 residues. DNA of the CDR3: TGTGCCAGCAGTTCGCTTACCCGGGACTCCTATCTCTCCTACGAGCAGTACTTC. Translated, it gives CASSSLTRDSYLSYEQYF.